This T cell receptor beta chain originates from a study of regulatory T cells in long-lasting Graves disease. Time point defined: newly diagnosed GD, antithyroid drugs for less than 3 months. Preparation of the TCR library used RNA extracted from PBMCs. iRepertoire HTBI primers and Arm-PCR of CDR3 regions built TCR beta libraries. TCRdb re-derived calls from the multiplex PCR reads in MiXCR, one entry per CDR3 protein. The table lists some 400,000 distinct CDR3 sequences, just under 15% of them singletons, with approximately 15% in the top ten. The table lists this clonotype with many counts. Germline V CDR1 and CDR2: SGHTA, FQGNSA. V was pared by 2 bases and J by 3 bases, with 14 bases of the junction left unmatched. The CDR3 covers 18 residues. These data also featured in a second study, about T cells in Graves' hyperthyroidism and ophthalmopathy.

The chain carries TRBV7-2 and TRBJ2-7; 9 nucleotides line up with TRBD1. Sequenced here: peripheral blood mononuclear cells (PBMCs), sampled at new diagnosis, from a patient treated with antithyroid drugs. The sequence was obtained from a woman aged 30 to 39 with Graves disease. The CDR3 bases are TGTGCCAGCAGCTTATCAAAGTTAGGGACAGGGATCAGCTACGAGCAGTACTTC. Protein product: CASSLSKLGTGISYEQYF.